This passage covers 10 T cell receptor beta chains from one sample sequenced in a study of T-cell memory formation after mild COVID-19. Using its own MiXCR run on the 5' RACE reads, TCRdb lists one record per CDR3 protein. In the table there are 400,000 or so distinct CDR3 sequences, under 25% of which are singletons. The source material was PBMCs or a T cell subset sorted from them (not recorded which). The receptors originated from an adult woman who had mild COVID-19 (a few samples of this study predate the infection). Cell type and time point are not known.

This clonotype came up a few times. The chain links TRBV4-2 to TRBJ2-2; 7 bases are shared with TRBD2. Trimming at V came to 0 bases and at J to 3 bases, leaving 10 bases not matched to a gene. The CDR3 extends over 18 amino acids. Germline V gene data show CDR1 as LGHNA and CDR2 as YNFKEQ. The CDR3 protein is CASSQDPLSSGYTGELFF. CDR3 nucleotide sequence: TGTGCCAGCAGCCAAGATCCTCTCTCTAGCGGCTACACCGGGGAGCTGTTTTTT.

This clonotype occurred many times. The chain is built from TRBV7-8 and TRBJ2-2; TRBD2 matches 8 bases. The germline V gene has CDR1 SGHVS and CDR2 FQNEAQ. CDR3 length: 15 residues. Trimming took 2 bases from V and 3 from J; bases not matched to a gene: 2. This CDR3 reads CASSLIGGDTGELFF. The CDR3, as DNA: TGTGCCAGCAGCTTAATCGGGGGGGACACCGGGGAGCTGTTTTTT.

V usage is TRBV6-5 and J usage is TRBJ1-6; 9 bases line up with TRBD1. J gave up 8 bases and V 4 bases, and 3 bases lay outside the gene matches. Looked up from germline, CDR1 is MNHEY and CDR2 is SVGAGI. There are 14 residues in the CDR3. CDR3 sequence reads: CASSWDRADSPLHF. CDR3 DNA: TGTGCCAGCAGTTGGGACAGGGCAGATTCACCCCTCCACTTT.

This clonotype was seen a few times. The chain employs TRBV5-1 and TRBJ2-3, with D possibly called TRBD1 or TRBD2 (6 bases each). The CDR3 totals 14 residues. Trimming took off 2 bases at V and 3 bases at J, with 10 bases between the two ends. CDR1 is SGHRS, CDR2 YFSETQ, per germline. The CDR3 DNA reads TGCGCCAGCAGCTTCGGGGGCAAAACAGATACGCAGTATTTT. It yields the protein CASSFGGKTDTQYF.

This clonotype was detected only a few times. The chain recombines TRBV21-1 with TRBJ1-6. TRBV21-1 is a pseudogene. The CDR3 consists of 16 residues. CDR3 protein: CASSKVEEGVNSPLHF. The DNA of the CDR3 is TGTGCCAGCAGCAAAGTAGAGGAGGGTGTCAATTCACCCCTCCACTTT.

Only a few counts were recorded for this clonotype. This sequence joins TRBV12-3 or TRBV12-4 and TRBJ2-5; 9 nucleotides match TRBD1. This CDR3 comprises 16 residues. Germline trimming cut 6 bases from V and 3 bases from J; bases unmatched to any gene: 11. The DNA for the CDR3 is TGTGCCAGCAGCCAATTGACAGGGGGGGTGGAAGAGACCCAGTACTTC. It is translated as CASSQLTGGVEETQYF.

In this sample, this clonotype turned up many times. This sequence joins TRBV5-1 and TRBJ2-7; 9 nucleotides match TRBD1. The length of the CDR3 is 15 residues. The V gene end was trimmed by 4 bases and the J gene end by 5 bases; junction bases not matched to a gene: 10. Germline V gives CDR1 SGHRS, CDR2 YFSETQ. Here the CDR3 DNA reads TGCGCCAGCAGCGGGAGAGGGACAGGGTACGACGAGCAGTACTTC. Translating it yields CASSGRGTGYDEQYF.

The CDR3 region is CASSLSVTSSYNSPLHF. DNA of the CDR3: TGTGCCAGCAGCTTATCTGTGACCAGCTCCTATAATTCACCCCTCCACTTT. The chain is built from TRBV12-3 or TRBV12-4 and TRBJ1-6; D remains ambiguous. The CDR3 runs to 17 residues. Trimming shortened V by 6 bases and J by 0 bases, and 15 bases separated the two germline ends.

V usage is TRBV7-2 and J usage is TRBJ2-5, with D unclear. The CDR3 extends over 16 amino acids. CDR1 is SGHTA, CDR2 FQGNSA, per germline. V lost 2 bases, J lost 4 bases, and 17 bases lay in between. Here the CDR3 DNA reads TGTGCCAGCAGCTTATGGGATACTGGCCCCCTAGAGACCCAGTACTTC. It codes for CASSLWDTGPLETQYF.

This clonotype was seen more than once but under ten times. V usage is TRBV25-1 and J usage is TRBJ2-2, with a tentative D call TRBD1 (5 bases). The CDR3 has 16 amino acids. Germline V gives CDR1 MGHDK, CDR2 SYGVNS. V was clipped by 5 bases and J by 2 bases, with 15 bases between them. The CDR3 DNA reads TGTGCCAGCAGTAGTAGCTGGACACTTAACACCGGGGAGCTGTTTTTT. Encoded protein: CASSSSWTLNTGELFF.